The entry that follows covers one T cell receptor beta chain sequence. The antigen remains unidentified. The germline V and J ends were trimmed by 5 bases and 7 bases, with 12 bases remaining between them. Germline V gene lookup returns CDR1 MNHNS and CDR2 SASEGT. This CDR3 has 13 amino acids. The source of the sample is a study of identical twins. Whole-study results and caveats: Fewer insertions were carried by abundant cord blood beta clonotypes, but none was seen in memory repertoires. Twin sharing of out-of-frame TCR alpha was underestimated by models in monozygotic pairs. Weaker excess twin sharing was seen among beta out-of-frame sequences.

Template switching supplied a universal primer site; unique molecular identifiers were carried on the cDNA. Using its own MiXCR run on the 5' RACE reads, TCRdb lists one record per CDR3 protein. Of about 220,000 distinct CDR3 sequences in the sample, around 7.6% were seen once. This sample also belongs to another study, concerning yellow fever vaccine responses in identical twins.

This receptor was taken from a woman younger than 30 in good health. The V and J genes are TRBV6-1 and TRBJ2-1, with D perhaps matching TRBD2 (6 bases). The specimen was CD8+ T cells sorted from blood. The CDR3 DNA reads TGTGCCAGCAGTATAGCGGAAACTAATGAGCAGTTCTTC. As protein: CASSIAETNEQFF.